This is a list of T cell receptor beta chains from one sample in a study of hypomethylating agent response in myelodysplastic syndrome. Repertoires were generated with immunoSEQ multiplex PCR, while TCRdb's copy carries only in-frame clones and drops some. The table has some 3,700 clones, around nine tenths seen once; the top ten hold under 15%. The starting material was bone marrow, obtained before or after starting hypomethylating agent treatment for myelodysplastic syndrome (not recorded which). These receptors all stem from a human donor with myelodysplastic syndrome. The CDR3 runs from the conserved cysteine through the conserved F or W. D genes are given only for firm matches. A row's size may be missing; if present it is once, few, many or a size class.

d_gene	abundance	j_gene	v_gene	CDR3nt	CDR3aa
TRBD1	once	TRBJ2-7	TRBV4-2	TGTGCCAGCAGCCAAGAGGACAGGGGCTACGAGCAGTACTTC	CASSQEDRGYEQYF
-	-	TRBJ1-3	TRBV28	TGTGCCAGCAGACCCCCGGGACCCGATAGATCTGGAAACACCATATATTTT	CASRPPGPDRSGNTIYF
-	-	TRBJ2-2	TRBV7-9	TGTGCCAGCAGCCCCCCTCCGTACAGCACCGGGGAGCTGTTTTTT	CASSPPPYSTGELFF
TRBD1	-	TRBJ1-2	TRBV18	TGTGCCAGCTCTGCCCAGACAGGGGGCTATGGCTACACCTTC	CASSAQTGGYGYTF
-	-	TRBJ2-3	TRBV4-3	TGCGCCAGCAGCCAAGAGGGAAGGGCTAGCACAGATACGCAGTATTTT	CASSQEGRASTDTQYF
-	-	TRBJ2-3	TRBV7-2	TGTGCCAGCAGCTTCGGCGACGCGACAGATACGCAGTATTTT	CASSFGDATDTQYF
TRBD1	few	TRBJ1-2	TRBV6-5	TGTGCCAGCAGTTACTCCGGGCAGGGGGCTGGCTATGGCTACACCTTC	CASSYSGQGAGYGYTF
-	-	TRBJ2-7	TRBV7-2	TGTGCCAGCAGCTTAGACCGCTCCGGGATATACGAGCAGTACTTC	CASSLDRSGIYEQYF
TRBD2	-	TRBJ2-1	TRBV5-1	TGCGCCAGCAGCCCCGGGAGGGTCAATGAGCAGTTCTTC	CASSPGRVNEQFF
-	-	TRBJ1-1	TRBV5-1	TGCGCCAGCAGACTGGGAGTTATGAACACTGAAGCTTTCTTT	CASRLGVMNTEAFF
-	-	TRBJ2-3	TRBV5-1	TGCGCCAGCAGCTTGGACTCGTCGGATACGCAGTATTTT	CASSLDSSDTQYF
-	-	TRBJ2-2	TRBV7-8	TGTGCCAGCAGCGGTCGAGCGGCCGGGGAGCTGTTTTTT	CASSGRAAGELFF
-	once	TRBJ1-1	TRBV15	TGTGCCACCAGCAGAGATTTATTGAACACTGAAGCTTTCTTT	CATSRDLLNTEAFF
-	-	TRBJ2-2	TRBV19	TGTGCCAGCTACTACAGGGGGGGAACCGGGGAGCTGTTTTTT	CASYYRGGTGELFF
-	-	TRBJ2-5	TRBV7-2	TGTGCCAGCAGCTTCGGCCAGGCAGAGACCCAGTACTTC	CASSFGQAETQYF
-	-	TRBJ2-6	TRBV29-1	TGCAGCGTTGCTGTCTCTGGGGCCAACGTCCTGACTTTC	CSVAVSGANVLTF
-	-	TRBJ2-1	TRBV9	TGTGCCAGCAGCGCGGGGACTTCATACAATGAGCAGTTCTTC	CASSAGTSYNEQFF
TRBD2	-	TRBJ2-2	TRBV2	TGTGCCAGCAGCAGCGGGAGTTCCACCGGGGAGCTGTTTTTT	CASSSGSSTGELFF
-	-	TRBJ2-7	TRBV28	TGTGCCAGCACCAGCCCCACAACGAGCGAGCAGTACTTC	CASTSPTTSEQYF
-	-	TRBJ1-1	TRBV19	TGTGCCAGTAGTATAGGGAAAGGAGCCACTGAAGCTTTCTTT	CASSIGKGATEAFF
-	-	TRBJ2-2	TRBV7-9	TGTGCCAGCAGCCACGCAGGGATGACCGGGGAGCTGTTTTTT	CASSHAGMTGELFF
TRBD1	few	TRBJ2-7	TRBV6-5	TGTGCCAGCGAAACTAACAGGGGACGGTACGAGCAGTACTTC	CASETNRGRYEQYF
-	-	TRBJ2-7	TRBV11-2	TGTGCCAGCAGCTTAGGTTATAGGGCGGACGAGCAGTACTTC	CASSLGYRADEQYF
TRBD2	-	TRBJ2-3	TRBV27	TGTGCCAGCAGTTACCTTTTAAGTAAGTTAGCGGGAGACCCTAGCACAGATACGCAGTATTTT	CASSYLLSKLAGDPSTDTQYF